This T cell receptor (beta chain) came from a study of cytomegalovirus exposure and HLA in healthy donors (dated by TCRdb to 2016 to 2017). Turning to the overall study: An earlier analysis of 587 of the donors reported 276 Gb of sequence data and some 110 million unique TCR beta sequences obtained from 150 million to 200 million T cells. The number of typed donors differed by locus: roughly 620-630 for A, B, C, DRB1 and DQB1; 500 to 550 for DQA1; 606 for DPA1; and roughly 450 for DPB1. The T cell repertoires of 550 to 850 subjects were profiled by immunosequencing and related to cytomegalovirus serostatus. Class I and class II HLA loci were covered by the typing at four-digit resolution. In a later analysis, previously published TCR beta repertoires from about 640 donors were re-analyzed and high-resolution HLA genotyping was added so that TCR occurrence patterns could be studied. Among the approximately 420 genotyped donors, 81% belonged to the genetic ancestry cluster associated with self-reported Caucasian donors. In addition to the first cohort of several hundred subjects, a separate validation cohort of about 120 different subjects was used. Rather than drawing on any new phenotypic data, the later analysis identified candidate immune exposures from TCR beta sequences and the way those sequences occurred across donors. About five DR-DQ haplotypes were treated as single units for association and clustering because of strong linkage in the cohort. Donor age, sex, ethnicity and CMV serostatus were collected together with the repertoire data. Every repertoire in the discovery cohort had been generated on one and the same sequencing platform. In a later genetic analysis, genome-wide SNP genotypes for about three fifths of the roughly 670 donors were used, and that subset was treated as a discovery cohort. Approximately 310 gigabases of sequencing data and roughly 81 million unique TCR sequences made up an early release that covered over 550 HLA-typed donors. The study aimed to test whether signatures of past pathogen exposure could be identified by cataloging public T cell receptors. To predict cytomegalovirus infection status, the study brought together high-throughput TCR immunosequencing, statistical association of individual TCRs with disease status, and machine learning. In an earlier analysis of more than 550 of the donors, high-throughput TCR beta sequencing was used to judge whether each TCR beta V gene segment behaved as functional or pseudogenic. Among approximately 370 genotyped donors of the cohort, an average of approximately 220,000 unique TCR beta nucleotide sequences was sequenced per donor, of which 15% to 20% were non-productive.

The cohort comprised around 700 healthy bone marrow donors. At the time of sampling, all cohort members were nominally healthy, though unrecorded immune exposures were likely present. The donor tested CMV seronegative and was one of the 352 seronegative cohort members. Each donor provided a peripheral blood sample, and peripheral blood mononuclear cells were used for TCR beta sequencing. Genomic DNA extraction from the blood cell samples was performed with the Qiagen DNeasy Blood Extraction Kit. This clone appeared a few times. What antigen it recognizes has not been identified. Base quality data are lacking; no much larger clone is found one base away. Here is what the overall study found, with its caveats: Some IMGT-functional V segments, including TRBV6-2 and TRBV6-3, could not be distinguished by the 87-base-pair reads and were therefore excluded. A group of highly shared sequence variants was considered likely to be a technical artifact of the sequencing pipeline. V-gene and J-gene trimming of TCR beta chains was associated with a missense DCLRE1C variant in a later genetic analysis, and the association was replicated in an independent cohort. A further reported finding was that TCR beta sequences accurately predicted the HLA-A and HLA-B alleles for most subjects in the first cohort. It was suggested by the authors that the approach could potentially be generalized to other disease states and immunological phenotypes. In an earlier analysis of around 600 of the donors, most TCR beta V segments were observed in productive rearrangements about 87% or about 30% of the time, broadly matching IMGT annotations. HLA typing was unavailable for some donors at each locus, so association tests used only the typed subset. A later analysis associated 16,951 TCR beta sequences with specific HLA alleles at a false discovery rate of 0.05. A few of the identified cytomegalovirus-associated TCR beta chains were confirmed in vitro to be specific for cytomegalovirus antigens. A later genetic analysis reported fewer N-insertions in productive TCRs among donors in an Asian-associated ancestry cluster than the roughly 720-donor mean. In a later analysis, HLA-associated TCR beta chains were found to be more clonally expanded and to have lower generation probabilities than equally common non-associated chains. Linkage disequilibrium might explain the correlated functional status among segregating V segments, but an unknown experimental factor could not be excluded. The earlier analysis of approximately 590 of the donors excluded some 16 rarely observed V segments, including chromosome 9 orphons, because counts were too low. Cytomegalovirus status was reported to be diagnosed by the classifier with high specificity and sensitivity in both the original and validation cohorts. The cohort was sequenced for TCR beta chains only, and without alpha or paired-chain data the features that could be detected were limited. Several of the top co-occurrence clusters appeared to be linked to parvovirus B19, influenza, CMV and Epstein-Barr virus, according to a later analysis. Sequencing depth was assumed to be roughly uniform across donors in the presence/absence analyses, though that assumption may not hold. A later analysis found that most CMV-associated TCR beta chains appeared HLA-restricted, with HLA associations seemingly driven largely by CMV exposure. When HLA alleles, especially DR and DQ, strongly co-occurred, attributing TCR associations to individual alleles was difficult. In a later analysis, TCR association rates were found to vary across HLA loci, with the most associated TCRs seen for DRB1 alleles and the fewest for HLA-C alleles. CMV serostatus was the only immune exposure information available for the cohort. A total of roughly 160 TCR beta chains were listed by the study as associated with cytomegalovirus. Most TCR sequences were observed very rarely across donors, whereas some public TCRs were present in many individuals.

V was cut back by 0 bases and J by 4 bases, leaving a gap of 8 bases between them. Taken from the germline V gene (reference sequence), the CDR1 and CDR2 loops are GTSNPN and SVGIG. The CDR3 covers 13 residues, taking in both the cysteine and the phenylalanine. The kept DNA is CDR3 alone, 39 bases in frame from the first base. The library was produced with the immunoSEQ multiplex PCR assay. The multiplex PCR relied on a mix of 60 forward primers for TCR Vbeta segments and 13 reverse primers for TCR Jbeta segments. The CDR3 region of rearranged TCR beta genes was amplified from genomic DNA with a multiplex PCR assay. On the Illumina HiSeq System, the amplified TCR beta libraries were sequenced as 87-base-pair reads. Per the authors' processing: A later analysis counted about 80 million unique TCR beta chains across the approximately 700 repertoires, and roughly 10 million of these chains were shared by at least two donors. Raw reads were error-corrected and collapsed into unique sequences by a nearest-neighbor algorithm in which closely related sequences were merged to remove PCR and sequencing errors. CDR3 sequences were aligned to IMGT reference sequences to assign V, D and J gene segments. Each retained sequence needed at least a six-nucleotide match to both a V gene segment and a J gene segment. A rearrangement was called productive if the CDR3 had no stop codons and remained in frame with V and J, and every other rearrangement was called non-productive. CDR3 was defined by IMGT convention, running from the second conserved V-encoded cysteine to the conserved J-encoded phenylalanine. Sequences without an unambiguous match to a single V gene segment were excluded from the earlier analysis of approximately 560 of the donors. In an earlier analysis of some 590 of the donors, V segments were called functional above 56.7% productive rearrangements and were called segregating when the between-donor standard deviation exceeded 5%. A statistical classification framework was built to diagnose cytomegalovirus status from the catalog of TCR beta chain sequences. In a later analysis, V and J genes were assigned by comparing TCR nucleotide sequences against IMGT/GENE-DB human TR gene sequences. In a later analysis, CDR3 sequences and most-parsimonious VDJ recombination scenarios were assigned using the TCRdist pipeline. In a later analysis, every TCR beta chain was defined by the combination of its CDR3 amino acid sequence and its V-gene family, and reads without a unique V-gene family were dropped. As a way to deal with suspected cross-contamination and a sequencing artifact, a later analysis dropped roughly 620 nucleotide sequences that were highly shared and had low generation probability. In a later analysis, a clonal expansion index for each public chain was calculated from normalized within-repertoire ranks of inferred template counts. In a later analysis, generation probabilities were computed using a VDJ recombination model fitted to out-of-frame rearrangements, and the results were checked against IGoR. A later analysis scored TCR-TCR, TCR-HLA and TCR-CMV co-occurrence with hypergeometric tests, applying a repertoire-size bias correction to TCR pairs. A later analysis estimated false discovery rates by permuting HLA or CMV assignments 20 times. In a later analysis, co-occurring TCRs were grouped using DBSCAN, with TCRdist sequence similarity added in when clustering inside HLA-allele-positive subsets. Repertoires with fewer than 30,000 or more than 120,000 public chains, plus five repertoires with anomalous nucleotide sharing, were excluded from co-occurrence clustering. TCRdb's version of the immuneACCESS table is confined to in-frame rearrangements and falls short of the full clone set. An unresolved V gene accounts for under half of the shortfall where checked; the remainder is of unknown origin. V and J calls plus clone size are reproduced from that table; the DNA served to infer D and trimming. For this sample the table gives some 160,000 clones, of which around 80% were detected only once. The top ten clones comprise around 1.5% of the sample.

The rearranged segments are TRBV30 and TRBJ2-3; confidence is insufficient to name the D gene. The clonotype comes from a man aged 40-49 years in good health and CMV-seronegative. The sequenced sample was PBMCs. The CDR3: CAWSVNSPDTQYF. The sequenced DNA is TGTGCCTGGAGTGTAAACAGCCCAGATACGCAGTATTTT.